This TCR beta chain came from a study of lymphopenia after photon versus proton radiotherapy. Study-level results: Under photons, naive T cells and diversity fell while effector/memory populations rose.

Sequenced by immunoSEQ multiplex PCR; TCRdb stores in-frame clones only, minus some. The top ten hold around 5% of the sample, which has 150,000 or so clones, approximately 86% seen once. V trimming: 6 bases; J trimming: 7 bases; junction bases outside the gene matches: 7. Germline values: CDR1 SQVTM, CDR2 ANQGSEA. This CDR3 contains 13 residues. A note on this clone: The antigen is unknown.

The sample was peripheral blood, taken from a patient treated with photon-based radiotherapy. This chain uses TRBV29-1 with TRBJ2-1; TRBD2 aligns across 9 bases. The receptor's source is a man aged 50 to 59 with gastric cancer. The CDR3 DNA is TGCAGCGTAATTAGCGGGAGCAAGAATGAGCAGTTCTTC. Protein product: CSVISGSKNEQFF.